A selection of T cell receptor beta chains follows, all from one sample in a study of blood T cell repertoires in COVID-19. Sequencing was performed with immunoSEQ multiplex PCR; in TCRdb, only in-frame clones are kept and a portion is missing. Seen here are about 210,000 clones, about four fifths observed once, and the top ten hold roughly 6.4%. Sequenced material: peripheral blood. The origin of the receptors is a man between 60 and 70 years old with acute or convalescent COVID-19. The CDR3 runs from the conserved cysteine through the conserved F or W.

j_gene: TRBJ2-4
v_gene: TRBV29-1
CDR3aa: CSGGQGAAGIQYF

j_gene: TRBJ2-2
v_gene: TRBV19
CDR3aa: CASGLAGVILNTGELFF

j_gene: TRBJ2-3
v_gene: TRBV11-2
CDR3aa: CASSLQRDTQYF

j_gene: TRBJ2-1
v_gene: TRBV5-8
CDR3aa: CASSLFSRLGTGAYNEQFF

j_gene: TRBJ2-1
v_gene: TRBV7-3
CDR3aa: CASSLSPSGKNEQFF

j_gene: TRBJ2-1
v_gene: TRBV24-1
CDR3aa: CATSGGTDSYNEQFF

j_gene: TRBJ2-3
v_gene: TRBV9
CDR3aa: CASAGDSDTQYF

j_gene: TRBJ1-1
v_gene: TRBV6-5
CDR3aa: CASSYSIQLNTEAFF

j_gene: TRBJ2-7
v_gene: TRBV12-3/TRBV12-4
CDR3aa: CASSTGTSQQYF

j_gene: TRBJ1-2
v_gene: TRBV6-5
CDR3aa: CASSIDTQGKRGYTF

j_gene: TRBJ2-3
v_gene: TRBV7-7
CDR3aa: CASSSQPGETDTQYF

j_gene: TRBJ1-6
v_gene: TRBV9
CDR3aa: CASSVDSKSGQGNSPLHF

j_gene: TRBJ2-7
v_gene: TRBV7-2
CDR3aa: CASRIPGLAPEQYF

j_gene: TRBJ2-5
v_gene: TRBV5-1
CDR3aa: CASRAGTEETQYF

j_gene: TRBJ1-2
v_gene: TRBV6-5
CDR3aa: CASSYGGVPYGYTF

j_gene: TRBJ2-5
v_gene: TRBV15
CDR3aa: CATSRERSGNQYF

j_gene: TRBJ1-2
v_gene: TRBV7-9
CDR3aa: CASSQDSPNYGYTF

j_gene: TRBJ1-3
v_gene: TRBV6-5
CDR3aa: CASQAPGNTIYF

j_gene: TRBJ2-1
v_gene: TRBV7-7
CDR3aa: CASSPPSSSTPSPPHNEQFF

j_gene: TRBJ1-1
v_gene: TRBV29-1
CDR3aa: CSVSSGGDTEAFF

j_gene: TRBJ2-4
v_gene: TRBV19
CDR3aa: CASSITGTIQYF

j_gene: TRBJ1-3
v_gene: TRBV7-2
CDR3aa: CASSSSMQAGNTIYF

j_gene: TRBJ1-3
v_gene: TRBV2
CDR3aa: CASTRSGGARGNTIYF

j_gene: TRBJ2-7
v_gene: TRBV9
CDR3aa: CASSVALRGGGDEQYF

j_gene: TRBJ1-2
v_gene: TRBV11-2
CDR3aa: CASSLSPDIGQAYGYTF

j_gene: TRBJ1-2
v_gene: TRBV6-5
CDR3aa: CASSYSVAGANYGYTF

j_gene: TRBJ1-3
v_gene: TRBV3-1/TRBV3-2
CDR3aa: CASSPSGGNTIYF

j_gene: TRBJ2-7
v_gene: TRBV7-2
CDR3aa: CASSLSQGSEQYF

j_gene: TRBJ2-3
v_gene: TRBV5-4
CDR3aa: CASSLPSGGEEGTQYF

j_gene: TRBJ2-1
v_gene: TRBV24-1
CDR3aa: CATTLAGGNEQFF

j_gene: TRBJ1-2
v_gene: TRBV19
CDR3aa: CASSFYIQGNYGYTF

j_gene: TRBJ2-4
v_gene: TRBV7-2
CDR3aa: CASSFRVAETGGAKNIQYF

j_gene: TRBJ2-1
v_gene: TRBV24-1
CDR3aa: CATSDPGQGVLEQFF